This T cell receptor beta chain was captured by sequencing in a study of regulatory T cells in long-lasting Graves disease. In this sample, this clonotype turned up a few times. The sample's time point: newly diagnosed GD, antithyroid drugs for less than 3 months. Isolated PBMC RNA provided the starting material for the TCR library. TCR beta libraries were built with iRepertoire HTBI primers and Arm-PCR of CDR3 regions. TCRdb ran MiXCR on the multiplex PCR reads and lists one entry per CDR3 protein. The top ten hold 22% of the sample, which has 300,000 to 400,000 distinct CDR3 sequences, about 16% seen once. The CDR3 is made up of 11 amino acids. CDR1 GTSNPN and CDR2 SVGIG come from the germline V gene (reference sequence). Trimming removed 1 base from V and 6 bases from J, with 3 bases in between.

The sequenced sample was peripheral blood mononuclear cells (PBMCs), obtained at new diagnosis, from a patient treated with antithyroid drugs. This chain connects TRBV30 to TRBJ2-2; no clear D. The receptor was derived from a female donor with Graves disease. The CDR3 region has the DNA TGTGCCTGGAGTGGGTCCGGGGAGCTGTTTTTT. This translates into CAWSGSGELFF.